This entry features one T cell receptor beta chain sequence. The data stem from a study of blood T cell repertoires in COVID-19. At the level of the study: The United States, Italy and Spain were the sources of the acute and convalescent COVID-19 samples.

As originally analysed: Estimation of nucleated cell counts was performed using reference gene primer amplification. The assay was immunoSEQ multiplex PCR, and TCRdb's table has in-frame clones only and misses some. That table is the source of V, J and clone size, and D and trimming were worked out from the DNA. The data show approximately 70,000 clones, around nine tenths seen once. The CDR3 has 16 residues. Germline V gene lookup returns CDR1 SGHNT and CDR2 YENEEA. Trimming took 1 base from V and 0 from J, leaving 12 bases between them. Input material: peripheral blood. The sequence was collected from a human donor in a cohort sampled during active COVID-19. The chain is built from TRBV11-3 and TRBJ1-1; no firm D call. The CDR3 protein is CASSLGGQTMNTEAFF. In DNA form, the CDR3 reads TGTGCCAGCAGCTTAGGTGGGCAGACAATGAACACTGAAGCTTTCTTT. The full variable domain, its missing parts supplied by reference TRBV11-3 and TRBJ1-1, is EAGVVQSPRYKIIEKKQPVAFWCNPISGHNTLYWYLQNLGQGPELLIRYENEEAVDDSQLPKDRFSAERLKGVDSTLKIQPAELGDSAVYLCASSLGGQTMNTEAFFGQGTRLTVV.